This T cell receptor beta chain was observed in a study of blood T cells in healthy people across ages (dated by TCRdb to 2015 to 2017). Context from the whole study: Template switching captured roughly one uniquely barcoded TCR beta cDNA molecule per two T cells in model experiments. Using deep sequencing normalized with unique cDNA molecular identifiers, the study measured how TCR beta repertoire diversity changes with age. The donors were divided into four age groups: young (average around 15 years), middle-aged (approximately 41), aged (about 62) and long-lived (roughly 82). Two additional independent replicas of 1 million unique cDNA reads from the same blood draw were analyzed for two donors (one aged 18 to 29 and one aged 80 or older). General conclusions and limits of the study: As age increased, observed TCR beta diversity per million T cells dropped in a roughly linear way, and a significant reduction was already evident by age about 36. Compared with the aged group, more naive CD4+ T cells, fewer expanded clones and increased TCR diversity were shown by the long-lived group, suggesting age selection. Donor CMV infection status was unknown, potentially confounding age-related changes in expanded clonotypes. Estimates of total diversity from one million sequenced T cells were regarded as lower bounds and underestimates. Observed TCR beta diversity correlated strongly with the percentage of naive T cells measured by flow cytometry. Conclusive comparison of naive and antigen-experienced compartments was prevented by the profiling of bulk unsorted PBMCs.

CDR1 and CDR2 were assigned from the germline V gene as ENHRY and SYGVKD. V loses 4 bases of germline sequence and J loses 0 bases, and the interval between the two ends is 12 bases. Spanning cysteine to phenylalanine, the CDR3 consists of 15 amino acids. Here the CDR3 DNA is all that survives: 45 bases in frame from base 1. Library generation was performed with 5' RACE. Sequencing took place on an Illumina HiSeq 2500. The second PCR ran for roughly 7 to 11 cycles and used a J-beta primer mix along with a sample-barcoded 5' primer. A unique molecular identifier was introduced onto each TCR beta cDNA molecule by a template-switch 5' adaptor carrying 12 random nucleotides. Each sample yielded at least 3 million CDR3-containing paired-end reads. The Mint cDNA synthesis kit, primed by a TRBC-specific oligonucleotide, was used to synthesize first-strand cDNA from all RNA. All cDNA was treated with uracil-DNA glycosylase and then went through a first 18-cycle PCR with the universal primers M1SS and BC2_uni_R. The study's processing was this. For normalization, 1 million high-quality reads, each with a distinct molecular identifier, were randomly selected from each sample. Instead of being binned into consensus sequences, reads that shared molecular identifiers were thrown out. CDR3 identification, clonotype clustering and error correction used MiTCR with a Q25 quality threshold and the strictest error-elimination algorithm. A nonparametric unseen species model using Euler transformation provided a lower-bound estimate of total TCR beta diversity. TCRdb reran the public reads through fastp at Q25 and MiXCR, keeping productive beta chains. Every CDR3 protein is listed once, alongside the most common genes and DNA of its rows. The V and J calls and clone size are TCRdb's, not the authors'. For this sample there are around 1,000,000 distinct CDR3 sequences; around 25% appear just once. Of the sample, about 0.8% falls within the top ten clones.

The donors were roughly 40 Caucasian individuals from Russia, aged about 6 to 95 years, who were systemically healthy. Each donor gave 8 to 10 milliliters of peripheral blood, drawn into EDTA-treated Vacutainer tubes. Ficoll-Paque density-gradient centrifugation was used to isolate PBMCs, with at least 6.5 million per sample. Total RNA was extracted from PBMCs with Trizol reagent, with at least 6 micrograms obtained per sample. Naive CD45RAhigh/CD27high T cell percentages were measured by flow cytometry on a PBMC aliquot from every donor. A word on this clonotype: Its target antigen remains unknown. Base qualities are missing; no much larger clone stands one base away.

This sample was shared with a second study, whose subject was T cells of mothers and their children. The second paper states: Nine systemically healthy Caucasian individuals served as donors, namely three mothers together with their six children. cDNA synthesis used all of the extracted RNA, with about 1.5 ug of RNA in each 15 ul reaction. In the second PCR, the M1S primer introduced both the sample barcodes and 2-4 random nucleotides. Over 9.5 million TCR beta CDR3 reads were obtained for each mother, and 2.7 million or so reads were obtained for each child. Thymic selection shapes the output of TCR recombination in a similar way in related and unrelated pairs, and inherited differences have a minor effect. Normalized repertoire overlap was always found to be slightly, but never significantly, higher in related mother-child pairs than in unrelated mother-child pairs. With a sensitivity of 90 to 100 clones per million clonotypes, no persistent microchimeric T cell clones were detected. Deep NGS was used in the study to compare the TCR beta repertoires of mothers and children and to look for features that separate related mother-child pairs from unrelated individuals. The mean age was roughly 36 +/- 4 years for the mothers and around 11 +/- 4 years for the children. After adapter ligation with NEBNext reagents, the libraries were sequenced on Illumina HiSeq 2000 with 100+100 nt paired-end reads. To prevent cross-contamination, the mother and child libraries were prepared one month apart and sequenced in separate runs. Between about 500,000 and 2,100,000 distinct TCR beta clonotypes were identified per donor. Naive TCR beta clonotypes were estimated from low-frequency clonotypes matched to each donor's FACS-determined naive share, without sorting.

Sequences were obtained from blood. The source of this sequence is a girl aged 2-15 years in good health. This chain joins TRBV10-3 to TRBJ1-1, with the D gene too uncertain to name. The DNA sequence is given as TGTGCCATCAGTGGTCCCGAGGGAATGAACACTGAAGCTTTCTTT. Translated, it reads CAISGPEGMNTEAFF.